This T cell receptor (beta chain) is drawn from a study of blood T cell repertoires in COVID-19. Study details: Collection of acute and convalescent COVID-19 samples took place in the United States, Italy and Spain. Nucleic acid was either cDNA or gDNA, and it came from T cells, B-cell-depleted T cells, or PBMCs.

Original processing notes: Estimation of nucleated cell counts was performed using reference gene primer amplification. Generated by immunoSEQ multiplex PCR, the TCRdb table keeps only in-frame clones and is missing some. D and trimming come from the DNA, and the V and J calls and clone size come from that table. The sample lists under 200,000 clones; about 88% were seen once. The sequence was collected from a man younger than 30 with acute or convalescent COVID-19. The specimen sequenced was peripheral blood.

The CDR3 reads CASSLGAGGGSYNEQFF. Written as DNA, the CDR3 is TGCGCCAGCAGCTTGGGAGCGGGGGGAGGATCCTACAATGAGCAGTTCTTC. The J gene is TRBJ2-1, the V gene TRBV5-1; 9 nucleotides match TRBD2. Germline assignment: CDR1 SGHRS and CDR2 YFSETQ. V dropped 0 bases and J dropped 1; count of bases not matched to a gene: 5. The CDR3 consists of 17 residues.